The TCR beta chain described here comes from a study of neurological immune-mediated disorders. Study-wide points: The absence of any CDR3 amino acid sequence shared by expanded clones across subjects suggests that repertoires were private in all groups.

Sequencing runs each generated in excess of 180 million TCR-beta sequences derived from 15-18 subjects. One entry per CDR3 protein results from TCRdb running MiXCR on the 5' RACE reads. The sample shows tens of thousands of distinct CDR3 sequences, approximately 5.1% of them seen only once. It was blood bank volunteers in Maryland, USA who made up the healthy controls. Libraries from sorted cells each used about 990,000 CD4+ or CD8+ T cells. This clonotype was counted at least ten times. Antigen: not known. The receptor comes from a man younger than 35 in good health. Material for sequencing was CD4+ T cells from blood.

As DNA, the CDR3 is TGTGCCAGCAGTGCGCGACTAGCGGGGCTGACATCGTCCGAGACCCAGTACTTC. It encodes CASSARLAGLTSSETQYF. The chain uses TRBV2 and TRBJ2-5; 11 bases align to TRBD2. After removal of 4 bases from V and 5 bases from J, the junction contained 15 bases not matched to a gene. Germline values: CDR1 SNHLY, CDR2 FYNNEI. This CDR3 has 18 amino acids.